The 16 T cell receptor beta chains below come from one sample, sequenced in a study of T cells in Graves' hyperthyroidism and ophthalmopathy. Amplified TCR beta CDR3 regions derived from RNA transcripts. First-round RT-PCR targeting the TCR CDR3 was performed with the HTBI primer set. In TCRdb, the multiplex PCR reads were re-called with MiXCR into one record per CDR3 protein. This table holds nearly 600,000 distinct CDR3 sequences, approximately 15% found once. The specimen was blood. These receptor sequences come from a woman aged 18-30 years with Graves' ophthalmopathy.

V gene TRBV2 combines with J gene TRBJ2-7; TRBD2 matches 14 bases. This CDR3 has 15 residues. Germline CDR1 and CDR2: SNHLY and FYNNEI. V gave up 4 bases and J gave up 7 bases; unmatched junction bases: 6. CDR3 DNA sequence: TGTGCCAGCAGTGGGACTAGCGGGAGGTGGGGGGAGCAGTACTTC. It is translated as CASSGTSGRWGEQYF. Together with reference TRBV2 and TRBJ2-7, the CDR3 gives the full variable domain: EPEVTQTPSHQVTQMGQEVILRCVPISNHLYFYWYRQILGQKVEFLVSFYNNEISEKSEIFDDQFSVERPDGSNFTLKIRSTKLEDSAMYFCASSGTSGRWGEQYFGPGTRLTVT.

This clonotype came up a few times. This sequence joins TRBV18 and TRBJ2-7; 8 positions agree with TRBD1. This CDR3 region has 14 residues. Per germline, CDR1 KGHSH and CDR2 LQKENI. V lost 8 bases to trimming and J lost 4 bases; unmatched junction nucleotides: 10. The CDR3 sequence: CASTRTGLIYEQYF. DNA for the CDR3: TGTGCCAGCACTAGGACAGGGCTTATTTACGAGCAGTACTTC.

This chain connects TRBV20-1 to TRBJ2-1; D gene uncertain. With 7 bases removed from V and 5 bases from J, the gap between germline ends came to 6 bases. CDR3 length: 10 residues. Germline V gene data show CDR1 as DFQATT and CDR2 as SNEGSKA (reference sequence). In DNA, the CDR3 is TGCAGTGTCCCCGACAATGAGCAGTTCTTC. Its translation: CSVPDNEQFF.

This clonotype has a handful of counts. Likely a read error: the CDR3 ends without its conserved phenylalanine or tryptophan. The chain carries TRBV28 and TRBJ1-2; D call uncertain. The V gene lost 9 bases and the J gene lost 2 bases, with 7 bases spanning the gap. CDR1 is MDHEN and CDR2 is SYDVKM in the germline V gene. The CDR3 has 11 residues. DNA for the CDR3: TGTGCCAGTTCTCGCAACTATGGCTACACCCTC. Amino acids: CASSRNYGYTL.

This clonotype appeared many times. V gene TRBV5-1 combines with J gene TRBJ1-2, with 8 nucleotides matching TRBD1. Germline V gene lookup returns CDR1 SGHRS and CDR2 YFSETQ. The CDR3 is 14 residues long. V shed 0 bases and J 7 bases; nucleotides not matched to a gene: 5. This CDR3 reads CASSLAPGGSGYTF. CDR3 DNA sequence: TGCGCCAGCAGCTTGGCCCCAGGGGGCAGTGGCTACACCTTC. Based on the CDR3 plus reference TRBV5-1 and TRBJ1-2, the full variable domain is KAGVTQTPRYLIKTRGQQVTLSCSPISGHRSVSWYQQTPGQGLQFLFEYFSETQRNKGNFPGRFSGRQFSNSRSEMNVSTLELGDSALYLCASSLAPGGSGYTFGSGTRLTVV.

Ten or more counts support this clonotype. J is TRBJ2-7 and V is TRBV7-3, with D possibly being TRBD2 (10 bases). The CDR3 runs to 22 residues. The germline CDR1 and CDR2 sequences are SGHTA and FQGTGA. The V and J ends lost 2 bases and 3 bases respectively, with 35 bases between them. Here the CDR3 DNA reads TGTGCCAGCAGCTTACGGCCAGACAGGGGGTTTCTAGCGGGAGAATTTGGCTACGAGCAGTACTTC. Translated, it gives CASSLRPDRGFLAGEFGYEQYF.

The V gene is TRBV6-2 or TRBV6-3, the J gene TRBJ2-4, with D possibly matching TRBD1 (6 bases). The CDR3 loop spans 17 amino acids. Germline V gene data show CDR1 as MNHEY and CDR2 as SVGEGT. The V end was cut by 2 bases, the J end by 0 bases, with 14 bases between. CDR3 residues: CASSYDVEGGAKNIQYF. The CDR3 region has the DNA TGTGCCAGCAGTTACGACGTGGAAGGGGGAGCCAAAAACATTCAGTACTTC.

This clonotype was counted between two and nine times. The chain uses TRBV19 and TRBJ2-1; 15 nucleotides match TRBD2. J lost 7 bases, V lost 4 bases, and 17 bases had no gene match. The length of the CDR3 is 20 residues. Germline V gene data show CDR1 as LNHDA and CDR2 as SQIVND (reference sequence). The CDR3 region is CASSTSPGQGTSGRRNEQFF. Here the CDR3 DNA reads TGTGCCAGTAGTACATCCCCGGGACAGGGGACTAGCGGGAGGAGGAATGAGCAGTTCTTC.

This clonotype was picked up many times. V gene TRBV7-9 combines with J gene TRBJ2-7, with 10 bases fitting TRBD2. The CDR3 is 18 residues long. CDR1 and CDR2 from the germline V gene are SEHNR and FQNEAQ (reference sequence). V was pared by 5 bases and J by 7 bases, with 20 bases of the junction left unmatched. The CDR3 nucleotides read TGTGCCAGCAGCCCCGTGGGTCTAGCGGGAGCGACAGGGACGGAGCAGTACTTC. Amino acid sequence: CASSPVGLAGATGTEQYF. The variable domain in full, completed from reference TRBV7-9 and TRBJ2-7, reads DTGVSQNPRHKITKRGQNVTFRCDPISEHNRLYWYRQTLGQGPEFLTYFQNEAQLEKSRLLSDRFSAERPKGSFSTLEIQRTEQGDSAMYLCASSPVGLAGATGTEQYFGPGTRLTVT.

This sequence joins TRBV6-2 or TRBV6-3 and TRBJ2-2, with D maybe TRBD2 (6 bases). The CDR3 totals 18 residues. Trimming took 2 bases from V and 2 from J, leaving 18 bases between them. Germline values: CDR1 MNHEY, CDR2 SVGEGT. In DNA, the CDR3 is TGTGCCAGCAGTTACATCTTGGAGCGGGCCATTAACACCGGGGAGCTGTTTTTT. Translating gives CASSYILERAINTGELFF.

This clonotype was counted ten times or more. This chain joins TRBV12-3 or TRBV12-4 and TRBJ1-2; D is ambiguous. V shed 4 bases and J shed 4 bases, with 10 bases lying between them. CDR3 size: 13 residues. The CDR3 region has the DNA TGTGCCAGCAGTTCTGGCGCCCTCTATGGCTACACCTTC. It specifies CASSSGALYGYTF.

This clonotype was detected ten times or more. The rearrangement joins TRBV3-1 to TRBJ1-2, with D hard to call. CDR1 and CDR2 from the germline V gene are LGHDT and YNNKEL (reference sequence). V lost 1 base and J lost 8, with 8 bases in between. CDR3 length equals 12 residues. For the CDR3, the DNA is TGTGCCAGCAGCCAAGTGGAGGGCGGCTACACCTTC. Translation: CASSQVEGGYTF.

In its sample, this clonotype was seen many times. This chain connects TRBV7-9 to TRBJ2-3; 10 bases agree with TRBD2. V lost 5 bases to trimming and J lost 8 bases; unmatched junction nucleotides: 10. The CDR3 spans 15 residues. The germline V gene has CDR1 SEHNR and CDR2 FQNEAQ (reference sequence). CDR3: CASSPPAGGPGTQYF. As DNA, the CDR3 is TGTGCCAGCAGCCCACCAGCGGGAGGGCCCGGTACGCAGTATTTT. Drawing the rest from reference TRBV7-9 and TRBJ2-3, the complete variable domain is DTGVSQNPRHKITKRGQNVTFRCDPISEHNRLYWYRQTLGQGPEFLTYFQNEAQLEKSRLLSDRFSAERPKGSFSTLEIQRTEQGDSAMYLCASSPPAGGPGTQYFGPGTRLTVL.

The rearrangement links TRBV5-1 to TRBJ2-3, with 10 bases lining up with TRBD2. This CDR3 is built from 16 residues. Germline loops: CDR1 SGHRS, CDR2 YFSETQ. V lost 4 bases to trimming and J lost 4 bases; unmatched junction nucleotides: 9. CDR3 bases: TGCGCCAGCAGCGCACGAGCGGGAGGGGTCCCAGATACGCAGTATTTT. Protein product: CASSARAGGVPDTQYF.

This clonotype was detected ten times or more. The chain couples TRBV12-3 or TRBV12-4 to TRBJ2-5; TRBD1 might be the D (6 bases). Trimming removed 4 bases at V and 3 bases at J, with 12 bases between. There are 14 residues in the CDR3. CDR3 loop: CASSSLQGKETQYF. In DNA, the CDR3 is TGTGCCAGCAGTTCCTTACAGGGAAAAGAGACCCAGTACTTC.

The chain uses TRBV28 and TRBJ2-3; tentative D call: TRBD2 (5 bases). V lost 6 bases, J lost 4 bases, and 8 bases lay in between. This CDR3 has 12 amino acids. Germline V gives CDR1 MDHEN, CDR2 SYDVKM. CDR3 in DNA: TGTGCCAGCAGGAGGGCTCCAGATACGCAGTATTTT. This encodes CASRRAPDTQYF.